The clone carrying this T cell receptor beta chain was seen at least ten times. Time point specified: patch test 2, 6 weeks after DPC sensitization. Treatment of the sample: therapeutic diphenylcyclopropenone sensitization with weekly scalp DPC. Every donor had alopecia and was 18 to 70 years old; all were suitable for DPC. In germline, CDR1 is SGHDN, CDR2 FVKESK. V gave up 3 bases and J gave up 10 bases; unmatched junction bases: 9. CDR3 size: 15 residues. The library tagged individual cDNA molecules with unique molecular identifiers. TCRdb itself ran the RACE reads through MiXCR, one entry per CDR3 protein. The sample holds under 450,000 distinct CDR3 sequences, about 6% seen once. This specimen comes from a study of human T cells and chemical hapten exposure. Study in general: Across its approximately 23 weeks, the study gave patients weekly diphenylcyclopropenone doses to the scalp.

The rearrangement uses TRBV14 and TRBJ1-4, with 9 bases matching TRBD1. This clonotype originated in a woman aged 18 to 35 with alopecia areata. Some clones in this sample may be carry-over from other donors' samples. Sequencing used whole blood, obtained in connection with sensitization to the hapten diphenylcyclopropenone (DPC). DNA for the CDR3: TGTGCCAGCAGCCAGAACAGGGGGCGTCACGGAAAACTGTTTTTT. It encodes CASSQNRGRHGKLFF. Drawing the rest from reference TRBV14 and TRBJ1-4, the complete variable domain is EAGVTQFPSHSVIEKGQTVTLRCDPISGHDNLYWYRRVMGKEIKFLLHFVKESKQDESGMPNNRFLAERTGGTYSTLKVQPAELEDSGVYFCASSQNRGRHGKLFFGSGTQLSVL.